These T cell receptor beta chains were read from a single sample in a study of early T cells in non-severe SARS-CoV-2 infection. TCRdb fed the 5' RACE reads into MiXCR, producing one record per CDR3 protein. The sample carries 60,000 or so distinct CDR3 sequences, approximately 9% recorded once. Sequencing was carried out using whole blood. Receptor source: an adult who was a healthcare worker with PCR-confirmed SARS-CoV-2 infection or an uninfected control (not recorded which). CDR3s include the opening cysteine and the closing phenylalanine or tryptophan. Each record gives: J gene, clone size, D gene, V gene, CDR3 protein, CDR3 DNA. The D gene is left open where the match is weak. Size is omitted from some rows. Given values are once, few, many or a class for expanded clones.

TRBJ2-1 . TRBD2 TRBV28 CASSLRLARNEQFF TGTGCCAGCAGTTTAAGACTAGCTCGCAATGAGCAGTTCTTC
TRBJ2-1 many . TRBV5-1 CASSLGIGNEQFF TGCGCCAGCAGCCTCGGCATCGGCAATGAGCAGTTCTTC
TRBJ2-1 many TRBD2 TRBV29-1 CSVGSSGSAYNEQFF TGCAGCGTTGGCTCTAGCGGATCCGCCTACAATGAGCAGTTCTTC
TRBJ2-7 few TRBD2 TRBV10-3 CAISEFREGGEQYF TGTGCCATCAGTGAGTTTCGGGAGGGCGGCGAGCAGTACTTC
TRBJ2-1 few TRBD2 TRBV20-1 CSARDGLVSDEQFF TGCAGTGCTAGAGATGGACTAGTCTCGGATGAGCAGTTCTTC
TRBJ2-1 many TRBD2 TRBV19 CASSMASGIYNEQFF TGTGCCAGTAGTATGGCTAGCGGGATCTACAATGAGCAGTTCTTC
TRBJ2-5 few . TRBV9 CASSRWAEETQYF TGTGCCAGCAGCAGGTGGGCGGAAGAGACCCAGTACTTC
TRBJ2-1 . TRBD1 TRBV7-2 CASSSLGTGYEQFF TGTGCCAGCAGCTCTCTAGGGACAGGGTATGAGCAGTTCTTC
TRBJ1-5 many . TRBV27 CASSLGGVEQPQHF TGTGCCAGCAGTTTAGGGGGAGTTGAGCAGCCCCAGCATTTT
TRBJ1-3 many TRBD1 TRBV27 CASKPGTASSSGNTIYF TGTGCCAGCAAACCCGGGACAGCTTCGAGCTCTGGAAACACCATATATTTT
TRBJ1-4 many TRBD1 TRBV5-1 CASTPAGQSNEKLFF TGCGCCAGCACCCCCGCGGGACAGTCTAATGAAAAACTGTTTTTT
TRBJ1-5 many . TRBV7-6 CASSLGVGQPQHF TGTGCCAGCAGCTTAGGGGTAGGTCAGCCCCAGCATTTT
TRBJ2-5 many TRBD1 TRBV20-1 CSAQGQATTQYF TGCAGTGCTCAGGGACAGGCCACGACCCAGTACTTC
TRBJ2-2 many TRBD2 TRBV9 CASSVGSGRMDTGELFF TGTGCCAGCAGCGTAGGTAGCGGGAGGATGGACACCGGGGAGCTGTTTTTT
TRBJ2-2 many TRBD1 TRBV4-3 CASSRGPGQGRSSTGELFF TGCGCCAGCAGCCGTGGACCGGGACAGGGGAGGAGCAGCACCGGGGAGCTGTTTTTT
TRBJ1-2 few . TRBV7-2 CASSLAQVHYGYTF TGTGCCAGCAGCTTAGCCCAGGTTCACTATGGCTACACCTTC
TRBJ2-1 many TRBD2 TRBV29-1 CSAVRLAGETWEFF TGCAGCGCCGTCCGACTAGCGGGAGAGACTTGGGAGTTCTTC
TRBJ2-3 . . TRBV12-3/TRBV12-4 CASSLPAGRDTQYF TGTGCCAGCAGTTTACCGGCGGGACGGGATACGCAGTATTTT
TRBJ2-1 . TRBD1 TRBV6-2/TRBV6-3 CASRTGRTGGGYNEQFF TGTGCCAGCAGGACCGGCCGGACAGGGGGTGGATACAATGAGCAGTTCTTC
TRBJ2-3 few TRBD2 TRBV10-3 CAISEPSGSHTDTQYF TGTGCCATCAGTGAACCTAGCGGGAGCCACACAGATACGCAGTATTTT
TRBJ1-5 many TRBD1 TRBV7-2 CASSLIGQGNQPQHF TGTGCCAGCAGCTTAATCGGACAGGGCAATCAGCCCCAGCATTTT
TRBJ2-7 medium-sized . TRBV4-3 CASSQDPGQTYYEQYF TGCGCCAGCAGCCAAGACCCCGGACAGACCTACTACGAGCAGTACTTC
TRBJ2-1 many . TRBV7-2 CASSLSPRRGSYNEQFF TGTGCCAGCAGCTTAAGCCCACGTCGGGGCTCCTACAATGAGCAGTTCTTC
TRBJ2-1 . TRBD2 TRBV20-1 CSASLEGLAGHSYNEQFF TGCAGTGCTAGTCTGGAGGGCCTAGCGGGCCACTCCTACAATGAGCAGTTCTTC
TRBJ2-7 many . TRBV12-3/TRBV12-4 CASSLSAGANYEQYF TGTGCCAGCAGTTTATCTGCAGGGGCAAACTACGAGCAGTACTTC
TRBJ2-6 few TRBD1 TRBV24-1 CATSDPGTGDYGANVLTF TGTGCCACCAGTGATCCAGGGACAGGGGACTATGGGGCCAACGTCCTGACTTTC
TRBJ1-4 . . TRBV2 CASIGQGDEKLFF TGTGCCAGCATCGGGCAAGGGGATGAAAAACTGTTTTTT
TRBJ2-5 many . TRBV4-1 CASSQQSFTGAETQYF TGCGCCAGCAGCCAACAATCCTTTACAGGAGCGGAGACCCAGTACTTC
TRBJ2-3 many TRBD2 TRBV27 CASTFRGLAGTDTQYF TGTGCCAGCACCTTTAGAGGACTAGCTGGCACAGATACGCAGTATTTT
TRBJ1-4 many TRBD1 TRBV2 CASRQGNEKLFF TGTGCCAGCAGACAGGGGAATGAAAAACTGTTTTTT
TRBJ2-5 . . TRBV20-1 CSAENRNGETQYF TGCAGTGCCGAAAACAGGAACGGAGAGACCCAGTACTTC
TRBJ2-4 many TRBD2 TRBV28 CASSPGLAGEVAKNIQYF TGTGCCAGCAGTCCAGGACTAGCGGGAGAGGTAGCCAAAAACATTCAGTACTTC
TRBJ1-3 . . TRBV4-1 CASSRDTGNTIYF TGCGCCAGCAGCAGGGACACTGGAAACACCATATATTTT
TRBJ2-2 many . TRBV5-4 CASSLAAGMHTGELFF TGTGCCAGCAGCTTGGCGGCGGGAATGCACACCGGGGAGCTGTTTTTT
TRBJ1-5 many . TRBV12-3/TRBV12-4 CASSPGARKPQHF TGTGCCAGCAGCCCGGGGGCCCGTAAGCCCCAGCATTTT
TRBJ2-7 . . TRBV28 CASSLLIRVGQAYEQYF TGTGCCAGCAGTTTATTGATTCGAGTAGGGCAGGCCTACGAGCAGTACTTC
TRBJ1-1 few TRBD1 TRBV7-2 CASSSPDRGRTEAFF TGTGCCAGCAGCTCACCGGACAGGGGAAGAACTGAAGCTTTCTTT
TRBJ1-2 many . TRBV28 CASTPSFDSNRGYTF TGTGCCAGCACCCCATCCTTCGACAGCAACAGAGGCTACACCTTC
TRBJ2-2 few . TRBV10-3 CAISESGVPGQIDTGELFF TGTGCCATCAGTGAGTCAGGAGTACCTGGACAGATAGACACCGGGGAGCTGTTTTTT
TRBJ2-6 . TRBD1 TRBV28 CASRDLDRVSGANVLTF TGTGCCAGCAGAGACCTCGACAGGGTATCCGGGGCCAACGTCCTGACTTTC
TRBJ2-2 many TRBD2 TRBV7-8 CASSPLAGVVTGELFF TGTGCCAGCAGCCCCCTTGCGGGAGTTGTCACCGGGGAGCTGTTTTTT
TRBJ1-5 many . TRBV6-6 CASSYGGAGQPQHF TGTGCCAGCAGTTACGGAGGGGCTGGACAGCCCCAGCATTTT
TRBJ2-7 . TRBD1 TRBV5-1 CASSFGQGEYEQYF TGCGCCAGCAGCTTTGGACAGGGGGAATACGAGCAGTACTTC
TRBJ2-4 . . TRBV6-2/TRBV6-3 CASSYSSGSAKNIQYF TGTGCCAGCAGTTACTCATCCGGCAGTGCCAAAAACATTCAGTACTTC
TRBJ2-2 few . TRBV24-1 CATSVSYLRGGELFF TGTGCCACCAGTGTAAGCTACCTTCGTGGCGGGGAGCTGTTTTTT
TRBJ2-7 many TRBD2 TRBV7-2 CASSLLAGVDEQYF TGTGCCAGCAGCCTACTAGCGGGAGTAGACGAGCAGTACTTC
TRBJ1-2 . . TRBV5-1 CASSPRTDYGYTF TGCGCCAGCAGCCCACGGACGGACTATGGCTACACCTTC
TRBJ2-4 . . TRBV21-1 CARKISGRACRRNIQYF TGTGCCAGGAAAATTAGCGGGAGGGCTTGTAGGCGGAACATTCAGTACTTC
TRBJ2-2 many . TRBV4-1 CASSLQTGASGAGELFF TGCGCCAGCAGCCTGCAAACCGGGGCTAGTGGGGCCGGGGAGCTGTTTTTT
TRBJ1-2 many . TRBV11-2 CASSLIATVSYGYTF TGTGCCAGCAGCTTAATCGCGACAGTATCCTATGGCTACACCTTC
TRBJ2-3 . . TRBV3-1 CASSQTGTTADTQYF TGTGCCAGCAGCCAAACCGGGACGACTGCAGATACGCAGTATTTT